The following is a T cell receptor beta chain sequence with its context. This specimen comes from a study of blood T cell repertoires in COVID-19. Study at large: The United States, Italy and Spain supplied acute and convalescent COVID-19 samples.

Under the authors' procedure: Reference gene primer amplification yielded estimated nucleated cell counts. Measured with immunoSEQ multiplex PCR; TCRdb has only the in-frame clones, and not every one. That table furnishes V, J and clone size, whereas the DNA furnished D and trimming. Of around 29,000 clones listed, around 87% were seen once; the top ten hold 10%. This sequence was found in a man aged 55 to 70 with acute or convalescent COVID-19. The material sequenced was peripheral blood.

CDR3 DNA: TGTGCCAGCAGCCAAGCAGCGGCTGGAAACTATGGCTACACCTTC. Its protein product is CASSQAAAGNYGYTF. The V call is TRBV3-1 (or the pseudogene TRBV3-2), the J call TRBJ1-2; D uncertain. CDR3 length: 15 residues. Trimming removed 1 base at V and 2 bases at J, with 11 bases between. CDR1 and CDR2 from the germline V gene are LGHDT and YNNKEL (reference sequence).